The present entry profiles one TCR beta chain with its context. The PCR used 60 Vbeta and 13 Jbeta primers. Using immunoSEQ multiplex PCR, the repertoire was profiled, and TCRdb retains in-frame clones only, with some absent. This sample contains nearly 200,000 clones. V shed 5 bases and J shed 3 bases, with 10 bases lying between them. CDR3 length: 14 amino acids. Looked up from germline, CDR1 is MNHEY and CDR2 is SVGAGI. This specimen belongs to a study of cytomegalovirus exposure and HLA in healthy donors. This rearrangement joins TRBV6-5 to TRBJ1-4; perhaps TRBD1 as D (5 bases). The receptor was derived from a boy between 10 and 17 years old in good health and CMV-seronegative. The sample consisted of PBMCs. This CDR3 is CASSQGGANEKLFF. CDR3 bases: TGTGCCAGCAGTCAGGGAGGTGCTAATGAAAAACTGTTTTTT.